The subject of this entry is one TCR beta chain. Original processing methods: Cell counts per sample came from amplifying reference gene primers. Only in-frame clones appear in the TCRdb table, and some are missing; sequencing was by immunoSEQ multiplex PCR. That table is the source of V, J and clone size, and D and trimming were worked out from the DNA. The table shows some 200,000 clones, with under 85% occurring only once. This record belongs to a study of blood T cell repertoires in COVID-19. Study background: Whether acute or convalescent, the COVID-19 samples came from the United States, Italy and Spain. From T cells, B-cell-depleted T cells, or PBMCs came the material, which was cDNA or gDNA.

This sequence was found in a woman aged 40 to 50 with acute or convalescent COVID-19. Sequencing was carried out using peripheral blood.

For the CDR3, the DNA is TGCGCCAGCAGCTCGGCGTCGGGGAACACTGAAGCTTTCTTT. Protein product: CASSSASGNTEAFF. The rearrangement joins TRBV5-1 to TRBJ1-1, with no clear D. Between the trimmed V and J ends, which lost 3 bases and 1 base, there was a span of 10 bases. The germline V gene has CDR1 SGHRS and CDR2 YFSETQ. This CDR3 has 14 residues.